Below, one T cell receptor (beta chain) is given with its context. CDR1 is MNHNS and CDR2 is SASEGT in the germline V gene. The V end was cut by 4 bases, the J end by 0 bases, with 13 bases between. The CDR3 covers 17 residues. Per the study methods: Nucleated cell counts were estimated from reference gene primer amplification. The assay was immunoSEQ multiplex PCR, and TCRdb's table has in-frame clones only and misses some. Clonal size and the V and J genes are those of that table, whereas D and trimming came from the DNA. The data show 300,000 to 450,000 clones, around 87% seen once. This record belongs to a study of blood T cell repertoires in COVID-19. Study as a whole: Among Cohort 3 donors, those recovered had two negative PCRs, clearance, or symptom resolution. Sites across the United States, Italy and Spain contributed samples from acute and convalescent COVID-19.

Sequencing used PBMCs or T cells enriched from blood (not recorded which). This clonotype was obtained from a man aged 40-55 years in a cohort exposed to, infected with or recovered from COVID-19 (not recorded which). The V gene is TRBV6-1, the J gene TRBJ2-6; D possibly corresponds to TRBD1 (5 bases). CDR3 bases: TGTGCCAGCAGTGGTCAGGGATCCATCTCTGGGGCCAACGTCCTGACTTTC. It is translated as CASSGQGSISGANVLTF.